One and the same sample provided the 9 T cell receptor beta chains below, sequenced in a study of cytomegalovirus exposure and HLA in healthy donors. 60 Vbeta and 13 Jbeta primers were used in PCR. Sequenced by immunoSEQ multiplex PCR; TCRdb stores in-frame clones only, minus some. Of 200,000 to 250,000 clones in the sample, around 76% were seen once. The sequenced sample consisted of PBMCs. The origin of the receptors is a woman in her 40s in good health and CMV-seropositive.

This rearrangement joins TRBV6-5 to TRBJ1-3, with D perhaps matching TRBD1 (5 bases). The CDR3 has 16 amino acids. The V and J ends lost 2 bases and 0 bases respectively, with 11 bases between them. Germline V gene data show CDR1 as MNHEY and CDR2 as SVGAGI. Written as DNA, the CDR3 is TGTGCCAGCAGTTACACCCATAGGGGCTCTGGAAACACCATATATTTT. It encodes CASSYTHRGSGNTIYF.

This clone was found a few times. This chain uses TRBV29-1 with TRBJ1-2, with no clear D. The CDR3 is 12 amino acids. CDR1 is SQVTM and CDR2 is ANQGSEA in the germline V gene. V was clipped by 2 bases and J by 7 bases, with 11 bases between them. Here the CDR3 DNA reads TGCAGCGTTGAACCGGGGTCGTCTGGCTACACCTTC. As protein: CSVEPGSSGYTF.

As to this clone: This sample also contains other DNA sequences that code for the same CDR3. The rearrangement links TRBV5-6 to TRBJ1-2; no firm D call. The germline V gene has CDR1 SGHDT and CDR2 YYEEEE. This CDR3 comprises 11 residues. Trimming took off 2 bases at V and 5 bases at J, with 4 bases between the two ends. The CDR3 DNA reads TGTGCCAGCAGCTTTTCGTATGGCTACACCTTC. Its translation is CASSFSYGYTF.

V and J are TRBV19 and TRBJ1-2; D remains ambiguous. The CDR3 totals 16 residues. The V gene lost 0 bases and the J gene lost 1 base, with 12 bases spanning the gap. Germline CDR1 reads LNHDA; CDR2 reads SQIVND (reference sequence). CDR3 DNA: TGTGCCAGTAGTATAGATCTAGAGGGAAGTAACTATGGCTACACCTTC. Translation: CASSIDLEGSNYGYTF.

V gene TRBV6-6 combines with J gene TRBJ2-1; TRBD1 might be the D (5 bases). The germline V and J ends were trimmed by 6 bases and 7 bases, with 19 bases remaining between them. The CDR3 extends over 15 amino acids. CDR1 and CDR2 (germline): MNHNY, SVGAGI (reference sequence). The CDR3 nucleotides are TGTGCCAGCAGCGAGGACACGAATTACGGGAATGAGCAGTTCTTC. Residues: CASSEDTNYGNEQFF.

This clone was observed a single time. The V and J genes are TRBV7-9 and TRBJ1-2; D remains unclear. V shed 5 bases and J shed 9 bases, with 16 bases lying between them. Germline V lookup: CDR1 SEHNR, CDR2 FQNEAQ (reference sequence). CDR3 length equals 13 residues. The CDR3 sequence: CASSHDRGRSYTF. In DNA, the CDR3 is TGTGCCAGCAGCCACGACCGGGGAAGAAGCTACACCTTC.

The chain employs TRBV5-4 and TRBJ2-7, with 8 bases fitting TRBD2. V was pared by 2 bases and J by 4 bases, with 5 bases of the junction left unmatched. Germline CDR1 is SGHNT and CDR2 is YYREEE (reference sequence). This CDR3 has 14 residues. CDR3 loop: CASSLAGEVYEQYF. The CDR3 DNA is TGTGCCAGCAGCTTAGCGGGAGAAGTATACGAGCAGTACTTC.

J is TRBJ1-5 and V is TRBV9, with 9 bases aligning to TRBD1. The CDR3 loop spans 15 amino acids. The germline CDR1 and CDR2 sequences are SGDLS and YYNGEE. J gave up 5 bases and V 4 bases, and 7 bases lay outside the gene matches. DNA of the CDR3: TGTGCCAGCAGCACAGGGGGCGGAGAGGATCAGCCCCAGCATTTT. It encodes CASSTGGGEDQPQHF.

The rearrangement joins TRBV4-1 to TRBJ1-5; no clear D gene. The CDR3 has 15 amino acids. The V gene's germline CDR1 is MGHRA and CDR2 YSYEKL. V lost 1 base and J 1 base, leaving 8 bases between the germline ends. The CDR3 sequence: CASSQGGNSNQPQHF. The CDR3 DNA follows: TGCGCCAGCAGCCAAGGAGGAAACAGCAATCAGCCCCAGCATTTT.